This TCR beta chain was recovered during a study of blood T cell repertoires in COVID-19. The method was immunoSEQ multiplex PCR; TCRdb's version includes in-frame clones alone and lacks a portion of them. The data contain 250,000 or so clones, around 88% of them singletons. Germline CDR1 reads WNHNN; CDR2 reads SYGVQD (reference sequence). The CDR3 has 13 residues. The trim removed 4 bases at V and 13 bases at J, leaving 9 bases unmatched. The source is a woman in her thirties with COVID-19, enrolled during active disease. Sequenced sample: peripheral blood. V usage is TRBV10-1 and J usage is TRBJ2-1; 8 bases line up with TRBD2. The CDR3 here is CASSVGGGTPQFF. The CDR3 nucleotides read TGCGCCAGCAGTGTGGGCGGGGGGACCCCCCAGTTCTTC.